This is a list of T cell receptor beta chains from one sample in a study of beta chain features in type 1 diabetes. Method: immunoSEQ multiplex PCR; TCRdb's copy keeps in-frame clones and lacks some. This table has 400,000 to 500,000 clones, about 15% appearing once. The sequenced material came from naive CD4+ T cells from blood. The receptors were gathered from a man aged 30 to 39 in good health. CDR3s include the opening cysteine and the closing phenylalanine or tryptophan. A D gene is named only where the DNA matches it firmly. The size entry is marked missing in some rows and otherwise reads once, few, many or a size class.

DNA: TGCGCCAGCAGCTTATTACTAGCGGGGGACAATGAGCAGTTCTTC
CDR3: CASSLLLAGDNEQFF
J: TRBJ2-1
V: TRBV5-1
size: -
D: TRBD2

DNA: TGTGCCAGCAGCTTAGGAGACAGGCTACACGAGCAGTACTTC
CDR3: CASSLGDRLHEQYF
J: TRBJ2-7
V: TRBV7-2
size: few
D: -

DNA: TGCGCCAGCAGCTCAAACCCTCAGGGACAGACAGCATACCACAATGAGCAGTTCTTC
CDR3: CASSSNPQGQTAYHNEQFF
J: TRBJ2-1
V: TRBV5-1
size: -
D: TRBD1

DNA: TGTGCCAGCAGCGTCATTACTAGCGGGAGGGAGACCCAGTACTTC
CDR3: CASSVITSGRETQYF
J: TRBJ2-5
V: TRBV7-3
size: few
D: TRBD2

DNA: TGTGCCAGCAGCTTAGCAACTAATGAAAAACTGTTTTTT
CDR3: CASSLATNEKLFF
J: TRBJ1-4
V: TRBV11-2
size: -
D: -

DNA: TGCAGCGCGGACAGGGGGAACGAGCAGTACTTC
CDR3: CSADRGNEQYF
J: TRBJ2-7
V: TRBV29-1
size: -
D: TRBD1

DNA: TGTGCCAGCAGGGAATTAGCCAAAAACATTCAGTACTTC
CDR3: CASRELAKNIQYF
J: TRBJ2-4
V: TRBV6-6
size: -
D: -

DNA: TGCGCCAGCAGCCAGGGACTAGCGGGAAAAGATACGCAGTATTTT
CDR3: CASSQGLAGKDTQYF
J: TRBJ2-3
V: TRBV4-3
size: -
D: TRBD2

DNA: TGTGCCAGCAGCCTAAAAGATACGCAGTATTTT
CDR3: CASSLKDTQYF
J: TRBJ2-3
V: TRBV7-2
size: few
D: -

DNA: TGTGCCAGCAGTGTTACAGGGGCAGGGGCCAACGTCCTGACTTTC
CDR3: CASSVTGAGANVLTF
J: TRBJ2-6
V: TRBV25-1
size: -
D: TRBD1

DNA: TGTGCCGCCCGGGACAGCTCTGGGGCCAACGTCCTGACTTTC
CDR3: CAARDSSGANVLTF
J: TRBJ2-6
V: TRBV19
size: few
D: TRBD1

DNA: TGTGCCTGGAGCCGACAGGGCAACACTGAAGCTTTCTTT
CDR3: CAWSRQGNTEAFF
J: TRBJ1-1
V: TRBV30
size: -
D: TRBD1

DNA: TGTGCCAGCAGCTTGAGCAGCTACGAGCAGTACTTC
CDR3: CASSLSSYEQYF
J: TRBJ2-7
V: TRBV5-6
size: few
D: -

DNA: TGTGCCAGCAGCGAGCAAGCGGGGGGCAGTTCCAATGAGCAGTTCTTC
CDR3: CASSEQAGGSSNEQFF
J: TRBJ2-1
V: TRBV9
size: -
D: TRBD2

DNA: TGTGCCAGCAGCCCTAGACAGGGTTCAAGTGAGCAGTTCTTC
CDR3: CASSPRQGSSEQFF
J: TRBJ2-1
V: TRBV7-2
size: -
D: TRBD1

DNA: TGTGCCAGCAGCTTGGAGGCGGGAGGGCTGTTTTTT
CDR3: CASSLEAGGLFF
J: TRBJ2-2
V: TRBV5-4
size: few
D: TRBD2

DNA: TGTGCCACCGGCAGGAGCGGGACTGAGCAGTTCTTC
CDR3: CATGRSGTEQFF
J: TRBJ2-1
V: TRBV6-5
size: -
D: TRBD2